The 3 T cell receptor beta chains below were found in one sample sequenced in a study of cytomegalovirus exposure and HLA in healthy donors. Data came from immunoSEQ multiplex PCR; TCRdb stores just in-frame clones and leaves some out. The repertoire includes around 190,000 clones, approximately 85% of them detected once, and about 1.6% sits in the top ten. Sequenced: PBMCs. Receptors originate from a young woman in good health and CMV-seronegative.

The genes are TRBV7-9 and TRBJ1-1, with a possible D match to TRBD1 (5 bases). The CDR3 consists of 13 residues. V was pared by 4 bases and J by 6 bases, with 12 bases between. Germline V gives CDR1 SEHNR, CDR2 FQNEAQ (reference sequence). The CDR3 sequence is CASSWVTAAEAFF. CDR3 sequence (DNA): TGTGCCAGCAGCTGGGTGACAGCCGCTGAAGCTTTCTTT.

The chain joins TRBV7-2 to TRBJ2-7; 8 bases are a match to TRBD1. V lost 4 bases to trimming and J lost 0 bases; unmatched junction nucleotides: 5. The CDR3 is made up of 15 amino acids. Germline CDR1 reads SGHTA; CDR2 reads FQGNSA. Written as DNA, the CDR3 is TGTGCCAGCAGCTACGAACAGGGGGGCTCCTACGAGCAGTACTTC. Translating gives CASSYEQGGSYEQYF.

The chain couples TRBV15 to TRBJ2-5; the D gene is possibly TRBD1 (6 bases). Deletions cut 1 base from V and 1 base from J, with 10 bases between. The CDR3 sequence is 15 residues long. Germline assignment: CDR1 LNHNV and CDR2 YYDKDF (reference sequence). The CDR3 DNA reads TGTGCCACCAGCAGAGCTACGACAGGCCAAGAGACCCAGTACTTC. Residues: CATSRATTGQETQYF. The entire variable domain, with the rest obtained from reference TRBV15 and TRBJ2-5, is as follows: DAMVIQNPRYQVTQFGKPVTLSCSQTLNHNVMYWYQQKSSQAPKLLFHYYDKDFNNEADTPDNFQSRRPNTSFCFLDIRSPGLGDTAMYLCATSRATTGQETQYFGPGTRLLVL.